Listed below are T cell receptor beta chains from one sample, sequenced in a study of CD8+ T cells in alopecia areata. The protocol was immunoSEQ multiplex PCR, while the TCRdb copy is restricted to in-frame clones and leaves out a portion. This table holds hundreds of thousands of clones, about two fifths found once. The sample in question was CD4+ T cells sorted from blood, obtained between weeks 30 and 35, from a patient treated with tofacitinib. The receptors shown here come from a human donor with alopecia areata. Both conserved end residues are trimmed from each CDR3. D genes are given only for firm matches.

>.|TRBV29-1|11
SVTRDSTDTQY
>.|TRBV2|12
ASRTGHPGNTIY
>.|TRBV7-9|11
ASSQGQDHGYT
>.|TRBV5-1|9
ASSGGPEQY
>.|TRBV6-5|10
ASSFLDGELF
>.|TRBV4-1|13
ASSQEGWSSYEQY
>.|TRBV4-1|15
ASSQGRVGETRNTIY
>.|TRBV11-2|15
ASSSFGGPRGSYEQY
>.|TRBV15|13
ATSRDKQGHYGYT
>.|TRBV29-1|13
SVRVWGQRQETQY
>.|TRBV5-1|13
ASSLAGGSPYEQY
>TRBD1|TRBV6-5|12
ASSSQGRNTEAF
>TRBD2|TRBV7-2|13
ASSYIAGVAYEQY
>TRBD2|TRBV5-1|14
ASSLALAGRTDTQY
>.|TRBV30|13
ACISPGSLYYEQY
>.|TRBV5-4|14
ASSLARGDLGNEQF
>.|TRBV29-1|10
SVERAGNTIY
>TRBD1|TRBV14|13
ASSSGQGRSTEAF
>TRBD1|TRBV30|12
AWARTGADEKLF
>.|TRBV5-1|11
ASSMETAGEAF
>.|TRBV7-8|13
ASSSRRAALNEQF
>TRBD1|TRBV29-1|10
SGQGLNTEAF
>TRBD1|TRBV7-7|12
ASSMTGGGETQY
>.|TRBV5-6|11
ASSNTVNTEAF
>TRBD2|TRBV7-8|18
ASSFRFRKREGQVPETQY
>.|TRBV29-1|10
SVLSVNTEAF
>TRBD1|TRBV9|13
ASSADTGTGGMAF
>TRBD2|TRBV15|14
ATSRGGLAGGYEQF
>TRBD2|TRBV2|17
ASSEVWSVAGDGSDTQY
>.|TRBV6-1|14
ASSEGRAVQTDTQY
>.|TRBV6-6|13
ASSSRGVGMETQY
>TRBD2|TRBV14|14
ASSLRTSGYTDTQY
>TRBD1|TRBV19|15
ASSSPGDRGYYNEQF
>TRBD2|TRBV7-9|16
ASSRTGSGLAGPGEQY
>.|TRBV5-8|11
ASRTRETGELF
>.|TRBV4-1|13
ASSPEQETVTEAF
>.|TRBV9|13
ASSALRGGGTEAF
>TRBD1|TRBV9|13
ASSVSGQGFDEQY
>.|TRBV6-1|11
ASRLDRTYGYT
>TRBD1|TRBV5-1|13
ASSAGTGGTGELF
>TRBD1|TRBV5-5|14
ASSSFRGSGANVLT
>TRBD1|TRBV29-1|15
SVDERGQGARGYGYT
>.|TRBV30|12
AWRTQMGTSPKY
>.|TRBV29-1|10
SVDVGLGTQY